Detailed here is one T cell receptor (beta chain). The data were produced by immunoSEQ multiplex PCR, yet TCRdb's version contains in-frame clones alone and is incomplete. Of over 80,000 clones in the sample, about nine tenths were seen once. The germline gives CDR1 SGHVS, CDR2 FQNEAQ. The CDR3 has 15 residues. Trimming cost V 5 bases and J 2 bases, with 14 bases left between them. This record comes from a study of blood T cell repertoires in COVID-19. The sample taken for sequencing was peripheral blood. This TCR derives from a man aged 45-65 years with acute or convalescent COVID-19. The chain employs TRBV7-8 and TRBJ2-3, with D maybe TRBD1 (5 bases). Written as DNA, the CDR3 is TGTGCCAGCAGCCTTGGGGCGGCAGACACAGATACGCAGTATTTT. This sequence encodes CASSLGAADTDTQYF. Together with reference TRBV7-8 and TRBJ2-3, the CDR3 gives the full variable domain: GAGVSQSPRYKVAKRGQDVALRCDPISGHVSLFWYQQALGQGPEFLTYFQNEAQLDKSGLPSDRFFAERPEGSVSTLKIQRTQQEDSAVYLCASSLGAADTDTQYFGPGTRLTVL.